The rows below give T cell receptor beta chains drawn from one sample of a study of blood T cell repertoires in COVID-19. The table came from immunoSEQ multiplex PCR; TCRdb's copy has only in-frame clones and leaves some out. The repertoire holds approximately 210,000 clones, with around 80% as singletons. The sequenced sample consisted of peripheral blood. The receptors shown here come from a human donor in a cohort sampled during active COVID-19. Both conserved end residues are part of each CDR3. The order of the fields is J gene, V gene, CDR3 protein.

j_call: TRBJ2-1; v_call: TRBV2; cdr3_aa: CASSGSGNEQFF
j_call: TRBJ1-1; v_call: TRBV9; cdr3_aa: CASTLTSEAGTEAFF
j_call: TRBJ2-1; v_call: TRBV28; cdr3_aa: CASSRNSGPYNEQFF
j_call: TRBJ2-1; v_call: TRBV6-2/TRBV6-3; cdr3_aa: CASSYSLSEQFF
j_call: TRBJ2-7; v_call: TRBV27; cdr3_aa: CASSNPGGGSYEQYF
j_call: TRBJ2-5; v_call: TRBV10-3; cdr3_aa: CAISEALAETQYF
j_call: TRBJ1-2; v_call: TRBV28; cdr3_aa: CASSPGLLGYTF
j_call: TRBJ1-2; v_call: TRBV24-1; cdr3_aa: CATSETGTDGYTF
j_call: TRBJ1-2; v_call: TRBV6-5; cdr3_aa: CASSRVGQLGYGYTF
j_call: TRBJ2-3; v_call: TRBV11-3; cdr3_aa: CASSYRTGVGTDTQYF
j_call: TRBJ2-5; v_call: TRBV7-2; cdr3_aa: CASSSTRTSGRETQYF
j_call: TRBJ2-1; v_call: TRBV15; cdr3_aa: CATRLAGGVYNEQFF
j_call: TRBJ2-7; v_call: TRBV30; cdr3_aa: CAWDESSYEQYF
j_call: TRBJ1-1; v_call: TRBV11-1; cdr3_aa: CASSLGGPGRNTEAFF
j_call: TRBJ1-3; v_call: TRBV7-9; cdr3_aa: CASSSAGSQRHTIYF
j_call: TRBJ2-7; v_call: TRBV5-6; cdr3_aa: CASSLGARGSYSYEQYF
j_call: TRBJ1-6; v_call: TRBV3-1/TRBV3-2; cdr3_aa: CASSHRDRGTNNSPLHF
j_call: TRBJ2-1; v_call: TRBV24-1; cdr3_aa: CATSDLIRGNHNEQFF
j_call: TRBJ2-5; v_call: TRBV18; cdr3_aa: CASSQGLAETQYF
j_call: TRBJ1-2; v_call: TRBV6-6; cdr3_aa: CASSPRTANYGYTF
j_call: TRBJ2-3; v_call: TRBV7-6; cdr3_aa: CASSLAGTSGPGDTQYF
j_call: TRBJ2-7; v_call: TRBV18; cdr3_aa: CASSPLRTSGRYEQYF
j_call: TRBJ1-1; v_call: TRBV29-1; cdr3_aa: CSAVTGGNTEAFF